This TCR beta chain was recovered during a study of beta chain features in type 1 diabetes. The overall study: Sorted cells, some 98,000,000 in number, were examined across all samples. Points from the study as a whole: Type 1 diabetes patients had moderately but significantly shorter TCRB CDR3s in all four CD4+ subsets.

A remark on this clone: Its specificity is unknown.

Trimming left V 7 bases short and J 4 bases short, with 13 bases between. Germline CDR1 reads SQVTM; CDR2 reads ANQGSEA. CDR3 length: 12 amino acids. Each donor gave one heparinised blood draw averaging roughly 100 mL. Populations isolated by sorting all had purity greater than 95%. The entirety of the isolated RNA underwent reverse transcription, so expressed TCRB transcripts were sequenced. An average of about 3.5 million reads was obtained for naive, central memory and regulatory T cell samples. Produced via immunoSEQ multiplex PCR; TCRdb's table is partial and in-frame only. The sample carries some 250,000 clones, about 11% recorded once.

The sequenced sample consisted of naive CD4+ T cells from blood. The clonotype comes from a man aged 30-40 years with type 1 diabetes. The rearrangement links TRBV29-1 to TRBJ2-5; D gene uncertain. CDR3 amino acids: CSGAATRETQYF. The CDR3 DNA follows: TGCAGCGGGGCCGCTACGAGAGAGACCCAGTACTTC. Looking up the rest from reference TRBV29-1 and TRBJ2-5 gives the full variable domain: SAVISQKPSRDICQRGTSLTIQCQVDSQVTMMFWYRQQPGQSLTLIATANQGSEATYESGFVIDKFPISRPNLTFSTLTVSNMSPEDSSIYLCSGAATRETQYFGPGTRLLVL.